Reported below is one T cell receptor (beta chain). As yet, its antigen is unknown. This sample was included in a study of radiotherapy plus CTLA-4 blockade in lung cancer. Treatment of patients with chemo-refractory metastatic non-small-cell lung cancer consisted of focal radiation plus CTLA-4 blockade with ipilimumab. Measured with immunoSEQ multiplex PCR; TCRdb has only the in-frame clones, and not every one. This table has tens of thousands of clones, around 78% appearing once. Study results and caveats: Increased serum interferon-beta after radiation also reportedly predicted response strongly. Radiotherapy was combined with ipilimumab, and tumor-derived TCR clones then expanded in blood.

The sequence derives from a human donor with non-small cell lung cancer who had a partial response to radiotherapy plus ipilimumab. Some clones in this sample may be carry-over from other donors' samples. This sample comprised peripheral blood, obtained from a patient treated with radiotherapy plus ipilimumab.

CDR3 region: CATSRGGGSSYEQYF. In DNA, the CDR3 is TGTGCCACCAGCAGAGGGGGAGGTAGCTCCTACGAGCAGTACTTC. The genes are TRBV15 and TRBJ2-7; TRBD2 might be the D (6 bases). V lost 1 base to trimming and J lost 0 bases, with 10 bases between them. Per germline, CDR1 LNHNV and CDR2 YYDKDF (reference sequence). The length of the CDR3 is 15 residues.